This T cell receptor (beta chain) originates from a study of blood T cell repertoires in COVID-19. On the study more broadly: The United States, Italy and Spain supplied acute and convalescent COVID-19 samples.

Original processing notes: Nucleated cell counts were estimated from reference gene primer amplification. The assay was immunoSEQ multiplex PCR, and TCRdb's table has in-frame clones only and misses some. The V and J calls and clone size are taken from that table; D and trimming were inferred from the DNA. The sample has about 230,000 clones, 84% seen once; the top ten hold under 2%. Clinical history reported by participants formed the basis on which cohorts were assigned. Sequenced sample: PBMCs or T cells enriched from blood (not recorded which). The TCR originated in a man aged 55 to 70 who had recovered from COVID-19.

The CDR3 region has the DNA TGTGCCAGCGCCAGGGGAGAGGCGAACATTCAGTACTTC. Encoded protein: CASARGEANIQYF. The chain couples TRBV12-3 or TRBV12-4 to TRBJ2-4; D might be TRBD1 (6 bases). This CDR3 has 13 residues. V lost 8 bases and J lost 7, with 15 bases in between.